Below, one TCR beta chain is given with its context. Its antigen is currently unknown. TCRdb's copy holds only in-frame clones and misses some; the assay was immunoSEQ multiplex PCR. The data show 700,000 to 950,000 clones, about 96% seen once. Naive CD8 populations comprised CD45RO-negative cells positively selected for CCR7, excluding terminally differentiated effector memory CD45RA+ cells. The sample is drawn from a study of shared clonotypes between healthy human individuals. Study context: The people who gave samples were two women and a few men aged 18 to 49.

Per germline, CDR1 MNHEY and CDR2 SVGAGI. CDR3 length equals 11 residues. V was cut by 4 bases and J by 11 bases, with 11 bases left in between. The study's findings and limits: Of the naive CD4 clonotypes, roughly 5.2% were shared across several donors. Sorted-subset sequencing was shown by rarefaction to be incomplete despite large depth.

Sequencing was performed on naive CD8+ T cells sorted from blood. The TCR was taken from a man aged 30 to 39 in good health. J is TRBJ1-1 and V is TRBV6-5, with a tentative D call TRBD1 (5 bases). This CDR3 reads CASSSAGRAFF. The CDR3 DNA reads TGTGCCAGCAGTTCGGCAGGGAGGGCTTTCTTT.